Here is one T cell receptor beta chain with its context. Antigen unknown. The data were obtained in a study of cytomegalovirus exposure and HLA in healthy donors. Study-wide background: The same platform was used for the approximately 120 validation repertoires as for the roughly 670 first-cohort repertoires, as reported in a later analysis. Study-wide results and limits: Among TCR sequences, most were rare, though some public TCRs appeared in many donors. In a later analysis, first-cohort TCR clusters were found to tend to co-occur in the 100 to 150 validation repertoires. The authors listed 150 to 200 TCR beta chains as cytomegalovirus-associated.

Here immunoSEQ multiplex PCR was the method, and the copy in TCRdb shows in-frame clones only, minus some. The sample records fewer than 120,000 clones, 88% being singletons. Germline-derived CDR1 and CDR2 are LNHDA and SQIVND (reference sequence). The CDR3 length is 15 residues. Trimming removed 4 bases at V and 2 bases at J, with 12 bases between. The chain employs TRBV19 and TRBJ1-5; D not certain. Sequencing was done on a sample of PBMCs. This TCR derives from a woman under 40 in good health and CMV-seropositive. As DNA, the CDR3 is TGTGCCAGTAGTACCCAGGCAGTAGGCAATCAGCCCCAGCATTTT. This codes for CASSTQAVGNQPQHF.